This TCR beta chain was recovered during a study of shared clonotypes between healthy human individuals. Overall study findings and caveats: An anticipated effect of sequencing depth on clonotype sharing among donors was recognized.

This clone occurred a few times. Its antigen remains unknown. The CDR3 contains 14 residues. CDR1 MNHNY and CDR2 SVGAGI come from the germline V gene (reference sequence). Germline trimming cut 7 bases from V and 3 bases from J; bases unmatched to any gene: 7. Genomic DNA from each subset was divided evenly over several immunoSEQ plates. TCRdb's table, derived via immunoSEQ multiplex PCR, lists solely in-frame clones and lacks some. The table has 950,000 to 1,300,000 clones, under 80% seen once. Specimen: memory CD4+ T cells sorted from blood. Indicated subset: CD45RA-negative fraction. This clonotype was sampled from a man between 18 and 35 years old in good health. The chain uses TRBV6-6 and TRBJ2-7; 9 bases align to TRBD1. The CDR3 DNA reads as TGTGCCAGCACCGTGCTGGACAGGGGCTACGAGCAGTACTTC. This codes for CASTVLDRGYEQYF.